The sequence of this T cell receptor (beta chain) was determined in a study of T cells in Graves' hyperthyroidism and ophthalmopathy. Whole-study results and caveats: Through a model of 13 V-J features, ophthalmopathy was separated from stable hyperthyroidism.

Patients between 18 and 65 years old had hyperthyroidism, newly diagnosed and lasting under 2 months. V lost 6 bases and J 2 bases, leaving 11 bases between the germline ends. Germline values: CDR1 LNHDA, CDR2 SQIVND (reference sequence). The CDR3 loop spans 13 amino acids. Remarks on this clonotype: Its antigen is currently unknown. Because it lacks the conserved phenylalanine or tryptophan at the end, this CDR3 is likely a read error.

Researchers amplified the TCR beta CDR3 regions from RNA transcripts. Primed by the HTBI set, a first-round RT-PCR was run on the TCR CDR3. TCRdb ran MiXCR on the multiplex PCR reads and lists one entry per CDR3 protein. The sample consists of fewer than 900,000 distinct CDR3 sequences, about 16% of them appearing once. The TCR was taken from a man in his late teens or twenties with Graves' hyperthyroidism. Sequencing was carried out using blood. The V and J genes are TRBV19 and TRBJ2-7, with a tentative D call TRBD1 (5 bases). The CDR3 DNA is TGTGCCAGTAGCGCAGGGAAAACCTACGAGCAGTACCTC. Translation gives CASSAGKTYEQYL.